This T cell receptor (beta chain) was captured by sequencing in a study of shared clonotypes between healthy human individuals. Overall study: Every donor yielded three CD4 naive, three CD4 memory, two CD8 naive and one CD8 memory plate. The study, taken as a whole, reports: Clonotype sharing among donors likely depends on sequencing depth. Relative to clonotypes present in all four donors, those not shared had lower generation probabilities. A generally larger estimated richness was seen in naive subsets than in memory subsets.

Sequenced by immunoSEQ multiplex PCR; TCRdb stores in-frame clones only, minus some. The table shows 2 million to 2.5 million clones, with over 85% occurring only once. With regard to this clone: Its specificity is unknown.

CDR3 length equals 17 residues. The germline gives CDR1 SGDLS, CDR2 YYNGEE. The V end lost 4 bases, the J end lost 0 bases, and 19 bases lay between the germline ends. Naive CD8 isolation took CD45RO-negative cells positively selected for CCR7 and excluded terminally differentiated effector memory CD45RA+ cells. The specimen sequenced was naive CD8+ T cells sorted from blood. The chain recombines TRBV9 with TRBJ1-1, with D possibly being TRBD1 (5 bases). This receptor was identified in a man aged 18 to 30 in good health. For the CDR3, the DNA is TGTGCCAGCAGCACCATTGACAGTAACTTCATGAACACTGAAGCTTTCTTT. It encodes CASSTIDSNFMNTEAFF.